Listed here is a single T cell receptor (beta chain). Methods used by the authors: Reference gene primer amplification yielded estimated nucleated cell counts. The data were produced by immunoSEQ multiplex PCR, yet TCRdb's version contains in-frame clones alone and is incomplete. That table gives V, J and clone size, and the DNA gave D and trimming. The sample comprises tens of thousands of clones, over 70% of which are singletons, and roughly 3.1% rests with the top ten. The source of the sample is a study of blood T cell repertoires in COVID-19. Study in general: Donors in the United States, Italy and Spain gave samples during acute or convalescent COVID-19.

Trimming took 3 bases from V and 9 from J, leaving 12 bases between them. CDR3 length: 14 residues. The germline V gene encodes CDR1 LNHDA and CDR2 SQIVND (reference sequence). The gene calls are TRBV19 and TRBJ1-6, with a tentative D call TRBD1 (6 bases). The sequencing input was peripheral blood. The sequence was obtained from a man aged 70-80 years with COVID-19, enrolled during active disease. CDR3 amino acids: CASSIGGLGSPLHF. CDR3 DNA: TGTGCCAGTAGTATTGGGGGCTTGGGTTCACCCCTCCACTTT.